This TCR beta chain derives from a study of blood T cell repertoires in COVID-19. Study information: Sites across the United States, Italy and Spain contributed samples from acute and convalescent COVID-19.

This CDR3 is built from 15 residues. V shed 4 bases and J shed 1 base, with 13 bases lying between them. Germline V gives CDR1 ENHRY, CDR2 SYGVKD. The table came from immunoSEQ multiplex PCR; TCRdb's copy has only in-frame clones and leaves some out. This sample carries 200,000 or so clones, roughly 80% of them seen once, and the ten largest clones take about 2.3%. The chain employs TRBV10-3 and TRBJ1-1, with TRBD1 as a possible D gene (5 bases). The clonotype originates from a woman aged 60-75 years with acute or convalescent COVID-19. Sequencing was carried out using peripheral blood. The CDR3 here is CAISGGMGPNTEAFF. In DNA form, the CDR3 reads TGTGCCATCAGTGGGGGAATGGGGCCGAACACTGAAGCTTTCTTT.